This T cell receptor (beta chain) was sequenced during a study of OX40 agonist ivuxolimab in advanced cancers. With regard to the full study: Ivuxolimab, which targeted the costimulatory receptor OX40 (CD134), was an agonistic, fully human IgG2 monoclonal antibody. Patients were allowed to have had prior anti-PD-1, anti-PD-L1 or anti-CTLA-4 therapy, and 40% to 45% of the dose-escalation patients had been treated with checkpoint inhibitors. Of the roughly 50 dose-escalation patients, hepatocellular carcinoma was present in 19, melanoma in around 15, renal cell carcinoma in 9 and head and neck cancer in 9. Intravenous ivuxolimab was administered to patients every 2 weeks at six dose levels: 0.01, 0.1, 0.3, 1.5, 3 and 10 mg/kg. The purpose of peripheral TCRbeta sequencing was to test whether ivuxolimab changed TCR sequence diversity and led to clonal T-cell expansion. Partial responses occurred in three dose-escalation patients, of whom one had hepatocellular carcinoma and two had cutaneous melanoma. The dose-escalation cohort was about 83% male with a mean age of 60 years, ranging from roughly 20 to 80. The paper describes the monotherapy dose-escalation part (N of about 54 patients) of the phase I trial of ivuxolimab.

Genomic DNA was extracted from sorted cells for sequencing of the TCRbeta CDR3 region. The immunoSEQ Assay was used for sequencing of TCRbeta CDR3 regions. Imported from immuneACCESS, the table was reduced by TCRdb to in-frame sequences with V and J called. These copies leave out some clones; in studies compared against another copy, an unresolved V gene accounts for under half, and the cause of the remainder is not known. The sample has approximately 45,000 clones on record, 80% of them singletons. Together, the top ten hold about 4% of the sample. The germline V gene sets CDR1 to KGHSH and CDR2 to LQKENI. From cysteine to phenylalanine, the CDR3 is 13 amino acids long. Left in the record is the CDR3 DNA by itself, 39 bases read in frame from the first base. Trimming takes 6 bases from V and 8 bases from J, and the germline ends sit 11 bases apart. Study-wide conclusions, independent of this receptor: Partial responders in the 0.1-3.0 mg/kg groups had among the lowest normalized peripheral clonal expansion, especially among CD8+ T cells. At doses from 0.1 to 3.0 mg/kg, clonal expansion was seen in both CD4+ and CD8+ blood T cells between baseline and week 6. On average, CD8+ T cells showed more expanded clones than CD4+ T cells after ivuxolimab. The antigen specificity of the clonally expanded peripheral T cells was not determined. Low levels of normalized T-cell clonal expansion were also shown by some nonresponding patients.

About this clone: The antigen this receptor binds is unknown. The sample holds no much larger clone one base away, and base qualities are not on file.

The trial excluded patients who had a history of autoimmune disease or who were on systemic immunosuppression. Peripheral blood for TCR sequencing was collected from all dose cohorts at baseline, on cycle 4 day 1, and on cycle 7 day 1. Samples were obtained from an open-label, multicenter, first-in-human phase I dose-escalation trial of ivuxolimab. Adults with locally advanced or metastatic melanoma, renal cell carcinoma, hepatocellular carcinoma or head and neck squamous cell carcinoma were enrolled in the trial. Before TCR sequencing, CD4+ T cells and CD8+ T cells from peripheral blood were sorted into separate populations.

This sample comprised CD4+ or CD8+ T cells sorted from blood, obtained in a trial of the OX40 agonist ivuxolimab. The V gene is TRBV18 and the J gene is TRBJ1-6; no D gene call is confident. The sequence came from an adult with an advanced solid tumor such as melanoma, head and neck, liver or kidney cancer. CDR3 loop: CASSRNGDSPLHF. The bases are TGTGCCAGCTCCCGGAATGGGGATTCACCCCTCCACTTT.